This T cell receptor beta chain was identified during a study of T cells in Graves' hyperthyroidism and ophthalmopathy. Study-wide results and caveats: Ophthalmopathy could be told apart from stable hyperthyroidism with a 13 V-J model.

Regions amplified from RNA transcripts were the TCR beta CDR3 regions. The HTBI primer set served for first-round RT-PCR of the TCR CDR3. TCRdb called the multiplex PCR reads again in MiXCR, with one record for every CDR3 protein. The table shows more than 500,000 distinct CDR3 sequences, with 14% occurring only once. This clonotype showed up many times. Its antigen is as yet unknown. Trimming removed 3 bases from V and 7 bases from J, with 12 bases in between. Germline CDR1 and CDR2: SGHTA and FQGNSA. CDR3 length: 13 amino acids. The receptor's source is a woman aged 40 to 50 with Graves' hyperthyroidism. Sequenced: blood. This sequence joins TRBV7-2 and TRBJ1-1; D is ambiguous. The CDR3 DNA follows: TGTGCCAGCAGCTTCTCCGGAGTAATTGAAGCTTTCTTT. Translating it yields CASSFSGVIEAFF. Full variable domain (missing parts from reference TRBV7-2 and TRBJ1-1): GAGVSQSPSNKVTEKGKDVELRCDPISGHTALYWYRQSLGQGLEFLIYFQGNSAPDKSGLPSDRFSAERTGGSVSTLTIQRTQQEDSAVYLCASSFSGVIEAFFGQGTRLTVV.